One T cell receptor (beta chain) is described in this entry. These data are taken from a study of shared clonotypes between healthy human individuals. Profiling relied on immunoSEQ multiplex PCR, and the TCRdb table lists in-frame clones only, not all of them. The table shows some 1,400,000 clones, with approximately 97% occurring only once. Per the germline V gene, CDR1 is WSHSY and CDR2 is SAAADI. This CDR3 comprises 16 residues. The ends were cut back, 4 bases at V and 2 bases at J, with 18 bases in the middle. The sequence was collected from a man aged 30 to 45 in good health. V and J are TRBV10-2 and TRBJ2-7; D assignment may be TRBD1 or TRBD2 (5 bases each). Sequencing was done on a sample of naive CD4+ T cells sorted from blood. Subset reported: CD45RA+ positively selected. CDR3 sequence reads: CASSAGMWDVAYEQYF. CDR3 coding DNA: TGCGCCAGCAGTGCTGGGATGTGGGACGTTGCCTACGAGCAGTACTTC.